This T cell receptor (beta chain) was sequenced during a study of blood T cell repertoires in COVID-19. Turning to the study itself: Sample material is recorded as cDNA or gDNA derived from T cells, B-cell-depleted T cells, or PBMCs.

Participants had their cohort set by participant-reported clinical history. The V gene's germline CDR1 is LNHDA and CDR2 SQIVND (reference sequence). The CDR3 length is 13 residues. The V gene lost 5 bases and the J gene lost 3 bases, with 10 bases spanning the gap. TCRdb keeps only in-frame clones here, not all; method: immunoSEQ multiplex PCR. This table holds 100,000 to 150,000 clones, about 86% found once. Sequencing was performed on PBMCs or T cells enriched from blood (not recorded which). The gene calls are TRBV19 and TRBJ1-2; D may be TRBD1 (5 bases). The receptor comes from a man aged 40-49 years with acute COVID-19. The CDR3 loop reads CASSPDNYYGYTF. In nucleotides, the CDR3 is TGTGCCAGTAGTCCGGACAATTACTATGGCTACACCTTC.